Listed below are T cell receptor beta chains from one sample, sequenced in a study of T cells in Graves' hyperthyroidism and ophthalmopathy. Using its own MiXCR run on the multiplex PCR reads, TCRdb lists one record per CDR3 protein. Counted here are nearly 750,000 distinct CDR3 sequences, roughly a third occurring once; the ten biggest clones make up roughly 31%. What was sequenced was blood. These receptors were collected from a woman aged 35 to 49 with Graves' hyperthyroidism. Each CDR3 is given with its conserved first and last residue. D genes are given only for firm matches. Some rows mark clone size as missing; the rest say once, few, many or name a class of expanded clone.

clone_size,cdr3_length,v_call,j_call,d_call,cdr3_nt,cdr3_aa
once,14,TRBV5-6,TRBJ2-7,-,TGTGCCAGCAGCTTCAGGGGTCCATTATACGAGCAGTACTTC,CASSFRGPLYEQYF
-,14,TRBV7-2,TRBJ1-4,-,TGTGCCAGCAGCCTTAGCGCGACTAATGAAAAACTGTTTTTT,CASSLSATNEKLFF
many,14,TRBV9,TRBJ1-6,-,TGTGCCAGCAGCGTATTCGCCATTAATTCACCCCTCCACTTT,CASSVFAINSPLHF
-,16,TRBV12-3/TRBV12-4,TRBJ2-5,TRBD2,TGTGCCAGCAGTTTATCTAGCGGGAGGACTCAAGAGACCCAGTACTTC,CASSLSSGRTQETQYF
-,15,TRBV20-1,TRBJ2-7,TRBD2,TGCAGTGCTAGGGGGGTAGCGGGAAACTCCTACGAGCGGTACTTC,CSARGVAGNSYERYF
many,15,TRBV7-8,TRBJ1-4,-,TGTGCCAGCAGCTTCCTAACAGGATACGAGGAAAAACTGTTTTTT,CASSFLTGYEEKLFF
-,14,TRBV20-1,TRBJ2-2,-,TGCAGTGCCATGGGACTTTTAGAAGCCGGGGAGCTGTTTTTT,CSAMGLLEAGELFF
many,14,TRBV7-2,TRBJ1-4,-,TGTGCCAGCAGCTTACACGCAACTAATGAAAAACTGTTTTTT,CASSLHATNEKLFF
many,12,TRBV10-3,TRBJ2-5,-,TGTGCCATCAGTGAGGGAGGCGAGACCCAGTACTTC,CAISEGGETQYF
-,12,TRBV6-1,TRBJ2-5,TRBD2,TGTGCCACCGCGGGAGCCTCGGAGACCCAGTACTTC,CATAGASETQYF
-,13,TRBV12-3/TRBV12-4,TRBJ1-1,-,TGTGCCACCAGTTTTGCGGAGAACACTGAAGCTTTCTTT,CATSFAENTEAFF